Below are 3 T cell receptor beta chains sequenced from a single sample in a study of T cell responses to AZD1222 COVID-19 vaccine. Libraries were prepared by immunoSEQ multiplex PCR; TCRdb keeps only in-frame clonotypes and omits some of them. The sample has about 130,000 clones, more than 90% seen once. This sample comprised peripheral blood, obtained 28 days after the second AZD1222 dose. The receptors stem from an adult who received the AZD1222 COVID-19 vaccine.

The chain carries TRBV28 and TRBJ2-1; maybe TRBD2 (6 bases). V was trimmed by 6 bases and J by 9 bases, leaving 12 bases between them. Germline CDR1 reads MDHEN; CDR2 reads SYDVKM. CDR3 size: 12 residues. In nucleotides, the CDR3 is TGTGCCAGCAGGGCCGTGCGGGGTGAGCAGTTCTTC. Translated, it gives CASRAVRGEQFF.

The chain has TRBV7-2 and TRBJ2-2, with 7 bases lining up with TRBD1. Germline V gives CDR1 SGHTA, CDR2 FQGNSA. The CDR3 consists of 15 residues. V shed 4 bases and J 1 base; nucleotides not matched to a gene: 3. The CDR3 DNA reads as TGTGCCAGCAGCTACAGGACAGGGAACACCGGGGAGCTGTTTTTT. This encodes CASSYRTGNTGELFF.

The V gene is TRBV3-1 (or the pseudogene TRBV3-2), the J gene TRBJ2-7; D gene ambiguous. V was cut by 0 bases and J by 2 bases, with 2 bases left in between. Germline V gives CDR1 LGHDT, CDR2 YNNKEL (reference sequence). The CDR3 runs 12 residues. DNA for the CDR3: TGTGCCAGCAGCCAAGAACCCTACGAGCAGTACTTC. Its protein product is CASSQEPYEQYF.